The 19 T cell receptor beta chains listed next were all sequenced from one sample in a study of blood T cell repertoires in COVID-19. Only in-frame clones appear in the TCRdb table, and some are missing; sequencing was by immunoSEQ multiplex PCR. Of about 280,000 clones listed, almost 90% are singletons. The material sequenced was PBMCs or T cells enriched from blood (not recorded which). The receptors originated from a woman between 18 and 30 years old with acute COVID-19.

CDR3 sequence (DNA): TGTGCCAGCAGTTACTTACAGGATTATGGCTACACCTTC. The encoded protein is CASSYLQDYGYTF. The J gene is TRBJ1-2, the V gene TRBV6-2 or TRBV6-3; tentative D call: TRBD1 (5 bases). V gave up 1 base and J gave up 5 bases, with 8 bases separating them. Germline V lookup: CDR1 MNHEY, CDR2 SVGEGT. CDR3 length equals 13 residues.

The rearrangement joins TRBV5-3 to TRBJ2-5; TRBD2 is a possible D gene (6 bases). TRBV5-3 qualifies as an ORF whose function is uncertain. This CDR3 has 17 residues. V was pared by 0 bases and J by 4 bases, with 19 bases between. CDR3 amino acids: CARSLGTGREDAETQYF. In DNA, the CDR3 is TGTGCCAGAAGCTTGGGTACTGGCAGGGAGGACGCAGAGACCCAGTACTTC.

Turning to this clone: A much larger clone differs from this one at a single base, so this may be a read error. The chain joins TRBV7-6 to TRBJ2-5; 8 bases agree with TRBD1. Germline values: CDR1 SGHVS, CDR2 FNYEAQ. V trimming: 3 bases; J trimming: 4 bases; junction bases outside the gene matches: 1. This CDR3 is 13 amino acids long. CDR3: CASSFDRGETQYF. The CDR3 DNA sequence: TGTGCCAGCAGCTTCGACAGGGGAGAGACCCAGTACTTC. The full variable domain, completed using reference TRBV7-6 and TRBJ2-5, is GAGVSQSPRYKVTKRGQDVALRCDPISGHVSLYWYRQALGQGPEFLTYFNYEAQQDKSGLPNDRFSAERPEGSISTLTIQRTEQRDSAMYRCASSFDRGETQYFGPGTRLLVL.

The V gene is TRBV6-5, the J gene TRBJ2-2; the match to TRBD1 covers 7 bases. The CDR3 covers 14 residues. The V gene end was trimmed by 6 bases and the J gene end by 3 bases; junction bases not matched to a gene: 4. Germline V gene sequence: CDR1 MNHEY, CDR2 SVGAGI. The CDR3 loop is CASSRQGDTGELFF. The CDR3 region has the DNA TGTGCCAGCAGCCGGCAGGGGGACACCGGGGAGCTGTTTTTT.

The chain combines TRBV7-2 with TRBJ1-5; D gene ambiguous. CDR1 and CDR2 (germline): SGHTA, FQGNSA. The ends were cut back, 2 bases at V and 2 bases at J, with 10 bases in the middle. The CDR3 has 15 amino acids. DNA for the CDR3: TGTGCCAGCAGCTTATCACTGGTCGGCAATCAGCCCCAGCATTTT. Translated, it gives CASSLSLVGNQPQHF. Looking up the rest from reference TRBV7-2 and TRBJ1-5 gives the full variable domain: GAGVSQSPSNKVTEKGKDVELRCDPISGHTALYWYRQSLGQGLEFLIYFQGNSAPDKSGLPSDRFSAERTGGSVSTLTIQRTQQEDSAVYLCASSLSLVGNQPQHFGDGTRLSIL.

The chain carries TRBV7-9 and TRBJ2-1, with 7 bases aligning to TRBD2. The CDR3 totals 15 residues. J gave up 5 bases and V 1 base, and 5 bases lay outside the gene matches. Germline assignment: CDR1 SEHNR and CDR2 FQNEAQ (reference sequence). The CDR3 loop is CASSLGSGIHNEQFF. CDR3 sequence (DNA): TGTGCCAGCAGCTTAGGGAGCGGGATCCACAATGAGCAGTTCTTC.

The chain couples TRBV10-2 to TRBJ2-7; tentatively, D is TRBD2 (6 bases). With 8 bases removed from V and 6 bases from J, the gap between germline ends came to 17 bases. The CDR3 has 13 residues. Germline values: CDR1 WSHSY, CDR2 SAAADI. The CDR3 DNA sequence: TGCGCCAGCCAAATGGCGGGATCGAGCGAGCAGTACTTC. Its translation: CASQMAGSSEQYF.

The rearrangement joins TRBV7-6 to TRBJ2-1; TRBD1 might be the D (5 bases). The CDR3 length is 14 residues. CDR1 SGHVS and CDR2 FNYEAQ come from the germline V gene. Trimming shortened V by 2 bases and J by 9 bases, and 14 bases separated the two germline ends. The CDR3 coding sequence is TGTGCCAGCAGCTTAAGCAGGGTTCCGAGTGAGCAGTTCTTC. Protein: CASSLSRVPSEQFF.

This rearrangement joins TRBV28 to TRBJ2-7; tentatively, D is TRBD2 (5 bases). Germline CDR1 MDHEN, CDR2 SYDVKM. The CDR3 loop spans 14 amino acids. Trimming removed 7 bases at V and 5 bases at J, with 18 bases between. The CDR3 nucleotides read TGTGCCAGCACCTCCACGATAGGAGGTAACGAGCAGTACTTC. Its translation: CASTSTIGGNEQYF.

The genes are TRBV5-4 and TRBJ2-3; a possible D gene is TRBD1 (6 bases). Germline CDR1 is SGHNT and CDR2 is YYREEE (reference sequence). V gave up 2 bases and J gave up 3 bases, with 7 bases separating them. The CDR3 has 13 residues. The CDR3 protein is CASSFGQTDTQYF. DNA for the CDR3: TGTGCCAGCAGCTTCGGACAGACAGATACGCAGTATTTT.

J is TRBJ1-6 and V is TRBV6-5; possibly TRBD1 for D (5 bases). The CDR3 has 13 residues. Germline CDR1 reads MNHEY; CDR2 reads SVGAGI. With 5 bases removed from V and 9 bases from J, the gap between germline ends came to 11 bases. As DNA, the CDR3 is TGTGCCAGCAGTAGAACAGGTTCTTCACCCCTCCACTTT. Translated, it gives CASSRTGSSPLHF.

The genes are TRBV6-5 and TRBJ2-1; 8 positions match TRBD1. This CDR3 is built from 12 residues. Germline CDR1 is MNHEY and CDR2 is SVGAGI. V was clipped by 4 bases and J by 10 bases; unmatched bases: 3. The CDR3 sequence is CASSWTGREQFF. Here the CDR3 DNA reads TGTGCCAGCAGTTGGACAGGGCGGGAGCAGTTCTTC.

The CDR3 DNA reads as TGTGCCAGCACAGGACAGACTAATTCACCCCTCCACTTT. Translated: CASTGQTNSPLHF. The chain combines TRBV3-1 (or the pseudogene TRBV3-2) with TRBJ1-6; possibly TRBD1 for D (6 bases). Deletions cut 7 bases from V and 6 bases from J, with 10 bases between. This CDR3 spans 13 amino acids. Germline V gives CDR1 LGHDT, CDR2 YNNKEL (reference sequence).

This chain uses TRBV3-1 (or the pseudogene TRBV3-2) with TRBJ2-2, with a possible D match to TRBD2 (6 bases). CDR1 and CDR2 (germline): LGHDT, YNNKEL (reference sequence). Trimming took 4 bases from V and 6 from J, leaving 6 bases between them. The CDR3 extends over 12 amino acids. CDR3 bases: TGTGCCAGCAGCCCGGGGGCCGGGGAGCTGTTTTTT. Amino acid sequence: CASSPGAGELFF.

The chain uses TRBV13 and TRBJ1-1; 8 positions match TRBD1. Germline V gene sequence: CDR1 PRHDT, CDR2 FYEKMQ (reference sequence). V lost 3 bases, J lost 4 bases, and 7 bases stayed unmatched. This CDR3 region has 15 residues. The CDR3 is CASSFRQGFGTEAFF. CDR3 DNA sequence: TGTGCCAGCAGCTTTCGACAGGGGTTTGGCACTGAAGCTTTCTTT.

The rearrangement uses TRBV20-1 and TRBJ1-5, with D perhaps matching TRBD1 (5 bases). CDR3 size: 13 residues. V lost 3 bases and J lost 7, with 13 bases in between. The V gene's germline CDR1 is DFQATT and CDR2 SNEGSKA (reference sequence). The chain's CDR3 is CSASTGRVQPQHF. In nucleotides, the CDR3 is TGCAGTGCTAGTACGGGCAGGGTACAGCCCCAGCATTTT.

This rearrangement joins TRBV5-1 to TRBJ2-3; possibly TRBD2 for D (6 bases). The germline V and J ends were trimmed by 0 bases and 1 base, with 15 bases remaining between them. The germline V gene has CDR1 SGHRS and CDR2 YFSETQ. There are 17 residues in the CDR3. The chain's CDR3 is CASSLGGRLAGTDTQYF. DNA of the CDR3: TGCGCCAGCAGCTTGGGGGGCCGGTTAGCGGGCACAGATACGCAGTATTTT. Full variable domain (outside the CDR3, taken from reference TRBV5-1 and TRBJ2-3): KAGVTQTPRYLIKTRGQQVTLSCSPISGHRSVSWYQQTPGQGLQFLFEYFSETQRNKGNFPGRFSGRQFSNSRSEMNVSTLELGDSALYLCASSLGGRLAGTDTQYFGPGTRLTVL.

V gene TRBV7-3 combines with J gene TRBJ2-3, with 12 bases lining up with TRBD2. Per germline, CDR1 SGHTA and CDR2 FQGTGA. The V gene end was trimmed by 0 bases and the J gene end by 1 base; junction bases not matched to a gene: 8. The CDR3 length is 19 residues. The DNA for the CDR3 is TGTGCCAGCAGCTTAACTGTGTCTAGCGGGAGGGAAGGCACAGATACGCAGTATTTT. Its protein product is CASSLTVSSGREGTDTQYF.

J is TRBJ2-3 and V is TRBV5-1; 7 nucleotides agree with TRBD2. The CDR3 extends over 19 amino acids. Germline CDR1 reads SGHRS; CDR2 reads YFSETQ. The V segment lost 0 bases and the J segment 4 bases; nucleotides outside the gene matches: 17. The DNA for the CDR3 is TGCGCCAGCAGCTTGGAAGGCAGGGCCAGGCGGGAGAAGGCAGATACGCAGTATTTT. It codes for CASSLEGRARREKADTQYF.